This T cell receptor beta chain was captured by sequencing in a study of vaccination effects on CD4 cells after COVID-19. Here immunoSEQ multiplex PCR was the method, and the copy in TCRdb shows in-frame clones only, minus some. Found here are 30,000 to 40,000 clones, about 80% of them singletons; the top ten hold under 30%. Sequencing followed a ViraFEST assay step that expanded antigen-specific CD4+ T cells with viral peptide pools. It was after approximately 11 days of culture that CD4+ T cells were isolated. Absence of prior SARS-CoV-2 infection characterized the vaccine recipients, who showed negative nucleocapsid antibodies. Notes on this clone: Its antigen is currently unknown.

The receptor was isolated from a human donor who received a COVID-19 vaccine. This material consisted of CD4+ T cells from PBMCs cultured with HCoV-OC43 spike peptides, taken before COVID-19 vaccination. Subset indicated: HCoV-OC43 spike overlapping peptide pool stimulation.

DNA for the CDR3: TGTGCCATCAAGCCCTCTACAGAAAACACTGAAGCTTTCTTT. It codes for CAIKPSTENTEAFF. The chain is built from TRBV10-3 and TRBJ1-1; D is uncertain. CDR1 ENHRY and CDR2 SYGVKD come from the germline V gene. This CDR3 contains 14 residues. Trimming cost V 7 bases and J 2 bases, with 14 bases left between them.